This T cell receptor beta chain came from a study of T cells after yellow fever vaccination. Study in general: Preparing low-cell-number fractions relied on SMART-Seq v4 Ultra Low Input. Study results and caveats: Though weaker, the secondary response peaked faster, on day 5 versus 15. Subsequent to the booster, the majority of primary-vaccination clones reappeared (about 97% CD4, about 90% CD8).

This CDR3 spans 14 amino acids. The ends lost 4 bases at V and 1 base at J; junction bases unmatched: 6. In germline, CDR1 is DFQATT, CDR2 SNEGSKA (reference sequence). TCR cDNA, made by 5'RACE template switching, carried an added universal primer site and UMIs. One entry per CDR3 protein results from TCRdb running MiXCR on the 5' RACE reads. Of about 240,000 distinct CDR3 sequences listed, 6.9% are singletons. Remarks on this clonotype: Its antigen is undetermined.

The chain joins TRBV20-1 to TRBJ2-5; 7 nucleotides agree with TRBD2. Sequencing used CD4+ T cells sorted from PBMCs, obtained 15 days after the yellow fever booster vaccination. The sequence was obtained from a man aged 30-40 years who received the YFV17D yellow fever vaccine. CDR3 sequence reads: CSATLGLSQETQYF. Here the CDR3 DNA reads TGCAGTGCTACCCTGGGACTATCCCAAGAGACCCAGTACTTC.